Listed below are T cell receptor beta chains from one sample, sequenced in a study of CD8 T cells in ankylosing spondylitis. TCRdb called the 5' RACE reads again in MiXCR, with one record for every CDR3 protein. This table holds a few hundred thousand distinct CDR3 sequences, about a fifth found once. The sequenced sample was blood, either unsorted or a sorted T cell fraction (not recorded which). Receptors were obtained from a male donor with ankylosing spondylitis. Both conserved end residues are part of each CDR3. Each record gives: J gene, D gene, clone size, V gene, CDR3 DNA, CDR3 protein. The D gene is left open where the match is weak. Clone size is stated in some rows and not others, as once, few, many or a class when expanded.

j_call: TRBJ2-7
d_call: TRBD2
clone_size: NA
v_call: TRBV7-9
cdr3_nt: TGTGCCAGCAGCTTCTACAGCGGGAGGGATCGCGAGCAGTACTTC
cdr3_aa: CASSFYSGRDREQYF

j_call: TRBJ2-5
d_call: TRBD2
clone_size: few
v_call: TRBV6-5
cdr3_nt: TGTGCCAGCAGTTACTCTGGACTAGCGGGAAGGGGTGGGACCCAGTACTTC
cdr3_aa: CASSYSGLAGRGGTQYF

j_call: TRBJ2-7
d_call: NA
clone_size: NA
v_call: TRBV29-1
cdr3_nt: TGCAGCGTTGCCCCACGGGACCCGTGGGAGCAGTACTTC
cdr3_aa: CSVAPRDPWEQYF

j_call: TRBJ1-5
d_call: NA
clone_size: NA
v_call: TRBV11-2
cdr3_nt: TGTGCCAGCAGCACCCTAGGGACCCAGCCCCAGCATTTT
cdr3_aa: CASSTLGTQPQHF

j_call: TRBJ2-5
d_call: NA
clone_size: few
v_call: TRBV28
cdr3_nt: TGTGCCAGCAGTTTAGGGACACTCAGACAAGAGACCCAGTACTTC
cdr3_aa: CASSLGTLRQETQYF

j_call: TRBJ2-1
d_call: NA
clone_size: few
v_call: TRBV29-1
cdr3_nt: TGCAGCGGGGGGAAGTCAGGGGACAATGAGCAGTTCTTC
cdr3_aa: CSGGKSGDNEQFF

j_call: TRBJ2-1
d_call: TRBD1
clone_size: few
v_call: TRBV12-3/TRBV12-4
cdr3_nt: TGTGCCAGCAGTCCCGGGACAGGGAACCATGAGCAGTTCTTC
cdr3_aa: CASSPGTGNHEQFF

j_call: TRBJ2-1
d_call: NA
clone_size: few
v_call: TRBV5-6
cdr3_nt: TGTGCCAGCAGCTTCCCACTCACGGACTCAAGTCGCGATGAGCAGTTCTTC
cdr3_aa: CASSFPLTDSSRDEQFF

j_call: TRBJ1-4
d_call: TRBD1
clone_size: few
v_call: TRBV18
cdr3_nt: TGTGCCAGCTCACCTGGAACAGGGGAAAGTGAAAAACTGTTTTTT
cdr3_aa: CASSPGTGESEKLFF

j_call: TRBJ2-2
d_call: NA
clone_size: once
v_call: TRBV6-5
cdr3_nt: TGTGCCAGCAGTTACTCGACACAGCACACCGGGGAGCTGTTTTTT
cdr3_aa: CASSYSTQHTGELFF

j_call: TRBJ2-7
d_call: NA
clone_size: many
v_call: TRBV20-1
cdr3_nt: TGCAGTGCCACGTCGGGGTCCTACGAGCAGTACTTC
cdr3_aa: CSATSGSYEQYF

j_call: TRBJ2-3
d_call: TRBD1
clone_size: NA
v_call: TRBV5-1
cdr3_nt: TGCGCCAGCAGCGGACGGGATACAGGGGCGACAGATACGCAGTATTTT
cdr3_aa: CASSGRDTGATDTQYF

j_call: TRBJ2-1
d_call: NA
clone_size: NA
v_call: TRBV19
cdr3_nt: TGTGCCAGTAGTATAGAGCGACAATCCTACAATGAGCAGTTCTTC
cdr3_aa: CASSIERQSYNEQFF

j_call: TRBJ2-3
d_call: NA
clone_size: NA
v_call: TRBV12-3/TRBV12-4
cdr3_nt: TGTGCCAGCAGCGGCGTGGCGTTCTCGCAGTATTTT
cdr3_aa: CASSGVAFSQYF

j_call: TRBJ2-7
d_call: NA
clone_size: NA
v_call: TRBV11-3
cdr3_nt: TGTGCCAGCAGCTTAGATGTCATGACTCGTGGCCACGAGCAGTACTTC
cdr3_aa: CASSLDVMTRGHEQYF

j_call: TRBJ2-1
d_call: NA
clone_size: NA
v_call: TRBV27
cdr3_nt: TGTGCCAGCAGTTTCCAGCGGCCCCTTTACAATGAGCAGTTCTTC
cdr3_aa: CASSFQRPLYNEQFF

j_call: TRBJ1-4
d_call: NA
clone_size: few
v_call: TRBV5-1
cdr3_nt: TGCGCCAGCAGCTTTTTCCCAGGGGACGAAAAACTGTTTTTT
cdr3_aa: CASSFFPGDEKLFF

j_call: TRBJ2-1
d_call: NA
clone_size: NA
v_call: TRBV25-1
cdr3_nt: TGTGCCAGCAGCCAATTGGGATCTTCGCGCTACAATGAGCAGTTCTTC
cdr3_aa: CASSQLGSSRYNEQFF

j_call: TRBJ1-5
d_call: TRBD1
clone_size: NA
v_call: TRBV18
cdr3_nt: TGTGCCAGCTCGTGGGGACAGGGGATAGCTAGCAATCAGCCCCAGCATTTT
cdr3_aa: CASSWGQGIASNQPQHF

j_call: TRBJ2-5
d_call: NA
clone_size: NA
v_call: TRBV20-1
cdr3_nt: TGCAGTGCTACCAGGGAGACCCAGTACTTC
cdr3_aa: CSATRETQYF

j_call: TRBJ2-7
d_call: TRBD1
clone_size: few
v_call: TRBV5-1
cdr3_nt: TGCGCCAGCAGCTTACTACCGGGACAGGGGATTTACGAGCAGTACTTC
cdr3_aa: CASSLLPGQGIYEQYF

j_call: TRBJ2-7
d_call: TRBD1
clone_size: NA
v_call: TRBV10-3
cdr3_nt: TGTGCCATCAGCGGGACAGTCTACGAGCAGTACTTC
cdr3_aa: CAISGTVYEQYF

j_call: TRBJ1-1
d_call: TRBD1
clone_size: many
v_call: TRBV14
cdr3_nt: TGTGCCAGCAGAGACAGGGGCACTGAAGCTTTCTTT
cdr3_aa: CASRDRGTEAFF

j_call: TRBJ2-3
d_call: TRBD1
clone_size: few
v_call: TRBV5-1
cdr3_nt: TGCGCCAGCAGCTTGGACCCAAGGACAGGGCGCACAGATACGCAGTATTTT
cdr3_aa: CASSLDPRTGRTDTQYF

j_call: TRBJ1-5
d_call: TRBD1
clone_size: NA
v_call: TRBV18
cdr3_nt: TGTGCCAGCTCACGGGACAGGGTAGGCAATCAGCCCCAGCATTTT
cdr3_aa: CASSRDRVGNQPQHF

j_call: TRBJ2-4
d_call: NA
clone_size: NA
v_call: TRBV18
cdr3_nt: TGTGCCAGCTCACCAACGGACAGGGAGGGTAACATTCAGTACTTC
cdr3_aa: CASSPTDREGNIQYF

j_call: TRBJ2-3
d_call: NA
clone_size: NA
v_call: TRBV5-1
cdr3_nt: TGCGCCAGCAGCCCCATACGGCCCCATGGGGATACGCAGTATTTT
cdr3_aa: CASSPIRPHGDTQYF

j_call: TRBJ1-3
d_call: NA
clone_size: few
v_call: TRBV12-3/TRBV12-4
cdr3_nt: TGTGCCAGCAGTTTCGGGCTCGGGGGAAACACCATATATTTT
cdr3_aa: CASSFGLGGNTIYF

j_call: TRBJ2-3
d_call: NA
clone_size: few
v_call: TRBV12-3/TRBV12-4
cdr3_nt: TGTGCCAGCAGTTTTCCCCCTGTGGTAGATACGCAGTATTTT
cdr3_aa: CASSFPPVVDTQYF

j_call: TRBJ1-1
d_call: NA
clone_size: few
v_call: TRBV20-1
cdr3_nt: TGCAGTGCTAGGGTGGAAGCTTGGGGTGAAGCTTTCTTT
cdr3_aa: CSARVEAWGEAFF

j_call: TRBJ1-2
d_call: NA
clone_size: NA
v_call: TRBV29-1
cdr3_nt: TGCAGCGTTGAAATGGGGGCGCGGGGCTATGGCTACACCTTC
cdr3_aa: CSVEMGARGYGYTF

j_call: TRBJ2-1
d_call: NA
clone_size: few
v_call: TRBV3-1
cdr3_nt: TGTGCCAGCAGCCAAGATACCCTTAGTGAGCAGTTCTTC
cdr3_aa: CASSQDTLSEQFF

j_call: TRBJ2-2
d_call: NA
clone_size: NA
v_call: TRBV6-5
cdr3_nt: TGTGCCAGCAGTTCTACGCCAGGGAACACCGGGGAGCTGTTTTTT
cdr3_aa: CASSSTPGNTGELFF

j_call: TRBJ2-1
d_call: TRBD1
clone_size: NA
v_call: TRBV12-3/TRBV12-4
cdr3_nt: TGTGCCAGCAGTTTAGACAGGGGCGTCTACAATGAGCAGTTCTTC
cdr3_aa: CASSLDRGVYNEQFF

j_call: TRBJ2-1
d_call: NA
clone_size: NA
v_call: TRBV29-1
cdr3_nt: TGCAGCCTCAGCTCCTACAATGAGCAGTTCTTC
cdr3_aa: CSLSSYNEQFF

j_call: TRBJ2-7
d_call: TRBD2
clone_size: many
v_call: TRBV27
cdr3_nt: TGTGCCAGCAGTTTGTACCCTCTAGCGGGAGTCGAGGAGCAGTACTTC
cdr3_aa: CASSLYPLAGVEEQYF

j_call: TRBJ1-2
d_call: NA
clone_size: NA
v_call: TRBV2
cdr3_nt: TGTGCCAGCAGGCCCCATGGGGGCCGTCTACCATATGGCTACACCTTC
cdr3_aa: CASRPHGGRLPYGYTF

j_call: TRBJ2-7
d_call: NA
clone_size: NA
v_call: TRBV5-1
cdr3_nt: TGCGCCAGCAGCCAAGTGGCGGGGACCTACGAGCAGTACTTC
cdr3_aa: CASSQVAGTYEQYF

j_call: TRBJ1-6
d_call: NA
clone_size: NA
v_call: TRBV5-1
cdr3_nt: TGCGCCAGCAGCTTGGGCGTTAACGGGGAATCACCCCTCCACTTT
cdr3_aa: CASSLGVNGESPLHF

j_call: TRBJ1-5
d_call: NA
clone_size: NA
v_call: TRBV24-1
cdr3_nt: TGTGCCACCAGTGACCCCGACAGCAATAATCAGCCCCAGCATTTT
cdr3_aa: CATSDPDSNNQPQHF

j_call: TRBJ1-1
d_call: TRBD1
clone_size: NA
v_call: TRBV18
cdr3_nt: TGTGCCAGCTCACCCTCAGGGGGCTGGACTGAAGCTTTCTTT
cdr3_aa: CASSPSGGWTEAFF

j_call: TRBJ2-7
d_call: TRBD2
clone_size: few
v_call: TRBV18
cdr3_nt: TGTGCCAGCTCACCACTGACTAGCGGGAGGATCACCTACGAGCAGTACTTC
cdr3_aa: CASSPLTSGRITYEQYF

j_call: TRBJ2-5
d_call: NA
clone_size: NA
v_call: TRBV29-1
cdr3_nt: TGCAGCGTTGAAGAAGGGGGACAAGAGACCCAGTACTTC
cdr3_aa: CSVEEGGQETQYF

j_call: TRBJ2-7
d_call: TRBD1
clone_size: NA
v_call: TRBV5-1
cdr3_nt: TGCGCCAGCAGCTTGGCGGGACAGGGTGGGTACGAGCAGTACTTC
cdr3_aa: CASSLAGQGGYEQYF

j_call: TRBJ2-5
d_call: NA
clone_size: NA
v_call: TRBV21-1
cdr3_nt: TGTGCCAGCAGCAGAGACAGGGGGCTGGAGACCCAGTACTTC
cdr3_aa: CASSRDRGLETQYF

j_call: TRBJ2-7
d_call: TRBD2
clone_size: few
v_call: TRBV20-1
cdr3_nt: TGCAGTGCTATTAAACCCGGACTAGCGGGAGGGCGGATCTCCTACGAGCAGTACTTC
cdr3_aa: CSAIKPGLAGGRISYEQYF

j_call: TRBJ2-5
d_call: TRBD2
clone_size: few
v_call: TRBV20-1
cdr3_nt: TGCAGTGCTAGAGACGCGGGACTAGCGGGATGGGGTGAGACCCAGTACTTC
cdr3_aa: CSARDAGLAGWGETQYF

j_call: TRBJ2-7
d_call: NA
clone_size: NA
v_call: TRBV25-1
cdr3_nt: TGTGCCAGCAGTGAACTGGGGGCGCGGGTACAGTACTTC
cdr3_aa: CASSELGARVQYF

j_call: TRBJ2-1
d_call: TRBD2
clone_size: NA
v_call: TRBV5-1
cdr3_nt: TGCGCCAGCAGCTTGGGAGGCAGTCTTCGGACTAGCGGGAGCGGTGAGCAGTTCTTC
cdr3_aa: CASSLGGSLRTSGSGEQFF

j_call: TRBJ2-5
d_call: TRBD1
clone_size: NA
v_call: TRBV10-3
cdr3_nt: TGTGCCATCAGTGACAGGGACAGGGGGCCCGAGACCCAGTACTTC
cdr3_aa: CAISDRDRGPETQYF

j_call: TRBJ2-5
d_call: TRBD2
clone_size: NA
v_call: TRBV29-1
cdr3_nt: TGCAGCGCTCGGACTAGCGGGAGCGGGGGGACCCAGTACTTC
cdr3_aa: CSARTSGSGGTQYF

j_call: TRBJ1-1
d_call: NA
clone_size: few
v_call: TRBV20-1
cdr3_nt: TGCAGGGGGGGGTACATGAACACTGAAGCTTTCTTT
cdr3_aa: CRGGYMNTEAFF

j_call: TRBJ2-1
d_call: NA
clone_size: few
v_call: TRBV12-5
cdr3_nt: TGTGCTAGTGTCATGGACAGCCGCAGCAATGAGCAGTTCTTC
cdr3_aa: CASVMDSRSNEQFF

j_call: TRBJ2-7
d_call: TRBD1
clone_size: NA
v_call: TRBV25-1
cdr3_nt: TGTGCCAGCAGATCCCTGGGACAGCAAACCTACGAGCAGTACTTC
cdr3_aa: CASRSLGQQTYEQYF

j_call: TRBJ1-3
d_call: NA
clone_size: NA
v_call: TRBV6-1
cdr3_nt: TGTGCCAGCAATACAGGACCAAGCTCTGGAAACACCATATATTTT
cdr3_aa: CASNTGPSSGNTIYF

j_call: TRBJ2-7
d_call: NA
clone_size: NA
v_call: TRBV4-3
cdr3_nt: TGCGCCAGCAGCCAAGTACGTGGGACTGGGGTCCTGGAGCAGTACTTC
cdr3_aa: CASSQVRGTGVLEQYF

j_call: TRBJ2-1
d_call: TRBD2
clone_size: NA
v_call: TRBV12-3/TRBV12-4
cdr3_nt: TGTGCCAGCAGTTTAGACGTTCTAGCGGGAGGGCCTTCCTACAATGAGCAGTTCTTC
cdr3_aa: CASSLDVLAGGPSYNEQFF

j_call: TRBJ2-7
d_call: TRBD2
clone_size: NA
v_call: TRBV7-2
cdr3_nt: TGTGCCAGCACCGAGGAGAGCGGGAGGGCCTTCGAGCAGTACTTC
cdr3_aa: CASTEESGRAFEQYF

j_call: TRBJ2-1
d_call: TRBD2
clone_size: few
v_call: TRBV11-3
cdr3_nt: TGTGCCAGCAGCTCCCTTCTAGCGGGAGCTAATGAGCAGTTCTTC
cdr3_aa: CASSSLLAGANEQFF